This TCR beta chain was sequenced in a study of blood T cells in healthy people across ages. Per sample, a minimum of 6.5 million PBMCs were isolated. In the case of this clonotype: Its specificity is unknown. One junction end does not reproduce the germline sequence, and a read error may be involved.

For the second PCR, which ran for roughly 7 to 11 cycles, a sample-barcoded 5' primer and a J-beta primer mix were used. Each cDNA molecule was tagged by a template-switch adaptor that had 12 random nucleotides. A single record per CDR3 protein comes from TCRdb applying MiXCR to the 5' RACE reads. Counted here are hundreds of thousands of distinct CDR3 sequences, 32% occurring once; the ten biggest clones make up 15%. Germline loops: CDR1 ENHRY, CDR2 SYGVKD. This CDR3 comprises 13 residues. Study findings and constraints: The study found more naive CD4+ cells and higher diversity in long-lived than aged donors.

Sequences were obtained from blood. The clonotype was recovered from a woman at least 80 years old in good health. The chain recombines TRBV10-3 with TRBJ2-1; possible D gene TRBD2, 5 bases. The CDR3 protein is CAISVDYYNEQLF. In DNA form, the CDR3 reads TGTGCCATCAGTGTTGACTACTACAATGAGCAGTTATTC.